This record concerns one TCR beta chain sequence. In the original analysis: From reference gene primer amplification, estimates of nucleated cell counts were derived. Some clones are missing from TCRdb's copy, which holds only in-frame ones; the method was immunoSEQ multiplex PCR. From that table come the V and J calls and clone size; the DNA was used to work out D and trimming. The sample records 230,000 or so clones, approximately 82% being singletons. The CDR3 loop spans 15 amino acids. J lost 8 bases, V lost 6 bases, and 15 bases had no gene match. Germline V lookup: CDR1 SGHRS, CDR2 YFSETQ. The data belong to a study of blood T cell repertoires in COVID-19.

Sequencing was carried out using peripheral blood. V usage is TRBV5-1 and J usage is TRBJ1-2, with 8 positions matching TRBD1. This receptor was taken from a middle-aged woman who had recovered from COVID-19. CDR3 coding DNA: TGCGCCAGCACCGATCGGACAGGGTCGGCTTGGGGCTACACCTTC. It yields the protein CASTDRTGSAWGYTF.